Each of the 17 T cell receptor beta chains below was sequenced from the same sample in a study of control samples from healthy donors and cancer patients. Clones were read by immunoSEQ multiplex PCR, and TCRdb kept only the in-frame ones, dropping some. The sample carries fewer than 200,000 clones, 90% recorded once. Sequenced input: blood. The receptors originated from a woman aged 50 to 60 in good health.

V is TRBV21-1 and J is TRBJ2-7; the D call TRBD1 from the table was never checked on the DNA. TRBV21-1 is termed a pseudogene. The CDR3 spans 14 residues. In DNA, the CDR3 is TGTGCCAGCAGCGCTAGGGGTTTTAGCTACGAGCAGTACTTC. It codes for CASSARGFSYEQYF.

The rearrangement joins TRBV28 to TRBJ2-1; D not resolved. Germline loops: CDR1 MDHEN, CDR2 SYDVKM. CDR3 size: 15 residues. Trimming took off 6 bases at V and 0 bases at J, with 12 bases between the two ends. The CDR3, as DNA: TGTGCCAGCAGCTTACAGTCTTCCTCCTACAATGAGCAGTTCTTC. Translation gives CASSLQSSSYNEQFF.

V and J are TRBV4-1 and TRBJ2-1, with TRBD2 matching 7 bases. This CDR3 spans 19 amino acids. CDR1 and CDR2 from the germline V gene are MGHRA and YSYEKL. V lost 1 base and J lost 4; bases outside the gene matches: 16. CDR3 sequence: CASSQGSPQSASGYNEQFF. In DNA form, the CDR3 reads TGCGCCAGCAGCCAAGGATCCCCACAGTCGGCTAGCGGATACAATGAGCAGTTCTTC.

V gene TRBV29-1 combines with J gene TRBJ1-5; 7 nucleotides align to TRBD1. The CDR3 consists of 13 residues. Germline V CDR1 and CDR2: SQVTM, ANQGSEA. With V trimmed by 6 bases and J by 6 bases, 8 bases remained unmatched. CDR3 region: CSVVQGSGQPQHF. CDR3 nucleotide sequence: TGCAGCGTGGTACAGGGGTCGGGTCAGCCCCAGCATTTT.

This clone was counted once. The chain combines TRBV6-4 with TRBJ1-2; possible D gene TRBD1, 5 bases. The CDR3 sequence is 13 residues long. Per the germline V gene, CDR1 is MRHNA and CDR2 is SNTAGT. The V gene lost 10 bases and the J gene lost 7 bases, with 19 bases spanning the gap. CDR3 nucleotide sequence: TGTGCCACCCATAAAGAGGACGGGACTGGCTACACCTTC. Translation gives CATHKEDGTGYTF.

J is TRBJ1-2 and V is TRBV7-9; D ambiguous. This CDR3 region has 14 residues. V lost 2 bases and J 4 bases, leaving 11 bases between the germline ends. Per germline, CDR1 SEHNR and CDR2 FQNEAQ (reference sequence). The DNA for the CDR3 is TGTGCCAGCAGCTTACGTGATTCCCTCTATGGCTACACCTTC. The encoded protein is CASSLRDSLYGYTF.

The CDR3 DNA follows: TGCGCCAGCAGCTACCCGACTAGCGGGGGCCCCACAGATACGCAGTATTTT. Its translation is CASSYPTSGGPTDTQYF. The chain recombines TRBV5-1 with TRBJ2-3, with 12 bases aligning to TRBD2. Per the germline V gene, CDR1 is SGHRS and CDR2 is YFSETQ. V lost 3 bases and J lost 2; bases outside the gene matches: 7. The CDR3 runs 17 residues.

V usage is TRBV15 and J usage is TRBJ2-2, with 10 bases that match TRBD1. CDR1 and CDR2 from the germline V gene are LNHNV and YYDKDF (reference sequence). This CDR3 contains 16 residues. V lost 2 bases and J lost 6; bases outside the gene matches: 6. The CDR3 loop is CATSRPGQGFSGELFF. In nucleotides, the CDR3 is TGTGCCACCAGCAGACCGGGACAGGGGTTCTCCGGGGAGCTGTTTTTT. Based on the CDR3 plus reference TRBV15 and TRBJ2-2, the full variable domain is DAMVIQNPRYQVTQFGKPVTLSCSQTLNHNVMYWYQQKSSQAPKLLFHYYDKDFNNEADTPDNFQSRRPNTSFCFLDIRSPGLGDTAMYLCATSRPGQGFSGELFFGEGSRLTVL.

Only one count was recorded for this clone. CDR3 nucleotide sequence: TGTGCCAGCAGCTTCCGGGGTAATGTAGATCAGCCCCAGCATTTT. Its translation is CASSFRGNVDQPQHF. The rearrangement uses TRBV7-2 and TRBJ1-5; D is unresolved. Between the trimmed V and J ends, which lost 3 bases and 5 bases, there was a span of 14 bases. The CDR3 has 15 residues. Germline CDR1 is SGHTA and CDR2 is FQGNSA.

The chain joins TRBV7-2 to TRBJ1-6; no clear D gene. Germline V CDR1 and CDR2: SGHTA, FQGNSA. The CDR3 covers 15 residues. Trimming took 1 base from V and 6 from J, leaving 10 bases between them. The CDR3 region has the DNA TGTGCCAGCAGCTTAGAGTCTCGGAGTAATTCACCCCTCCACTTT. Protein: CASSLESRSNSPLHF.

The chain has TRBV7-6 and TRBJ2-5; 7 positions agree with TRBD1. Germline assignment: CDR1 SGHVS and CDR2 FNYEAQ. The V segment lost 5 bases and the J segment 4 bases; nucleotides outside the gene matches: 10. The CDR3 contains 15 residues. CDR3 residues: CASSASQGLRETQYF. The CDR3, as DNA: TGTGCCAGCAGCGCCTCACAGGGGTTGAGAGAGACCCAGTACTTC.

The chain has TRBV27 and TRBJ2-7; tentative D call: TRBD2 (6 bases). V was pared by 5 bases and J by 0 bases, with 11 bases between. This CDR3 is built from 14 residues. Looked up from germline, CDR1 is MNHEY and CDR2 is SMNVEV (reference sequence). Here the CDR3 reads CASSAGLSSYEQYF. CDR3 sequence (DNA): TGTGCCAGCAGTGCGGGACTGAGCTCCTACGAGCAGTACTTC.

The genes are TRBV5-1 and TRBJ2-6, with a weak D call TRBD1 (5 bases). V dropped 0 bases and J dropped 0 bases, with 7 bases sitting between them. This CDR3 contains 16 residues. Germline CDR1 reads SGHRS; CDR2 reads YFSETQ. The DNA for the CDR3 is TGCGCCAGCAGCTTGGGGACACCCTCTGGGGCCAACGTCCTGACTTTC. Translation: CASSLGTPSGANVLTF.

The chain has TRBV3-1 (or the pseudogene TRBV3-2) and TRBJ2-5, with D perhaps matching TRBD1 or TRBD2 (5 bases each). CDR1 LGHDT and CDR2 YNNKEL come from the germline V gene (reference sequence). CDR3 length: 15 amino acids. The V end was cut by 3 bases, the J end by 7 bases, with 18 bases between. CDR3 DNA sequence: TGTGCCAGCAGCCAGGGGACCTCCCATAGAGGGACCCAGTACTTC. Translation: CASSQGTSHRGTQYF.

The chain combines TRBV7-2 with TRBJ2-3; D possibly corresponds to TRBD2 (5 bases). Trimming stripped 1 base from V and 6 bases from J, with 11 bases between. The CDR3 loop spans 14 amino acids. In germline, CDR1 is SGHTA, CDR2 FQGNSA. CDR3 region: CASSLGEGSDTQYF. The CDR3 DNA is TGTGCCAGCAGCTTAGGCGAGGGATCTGATACGCAGTATTTT.

The DNA for the CDR3 is TGTGCCAGCAGTTACATGGGGGGAGGGGCCAACGTCCTGACTTTC. Translated, it gives CASSYMGGGANVLTF. The gene calls are TRBV6-5 and TRBJ2-6; D might be TRBD2 (6 bases). This CDR3 is 15 amino acids long. Germline CDR1 and CDR2: MNHEY and SVGAGI. V shed 2 bases and J shed 4 bases, with 9 bases lying between them.

J is TRBJ1-4 and V is TRBV19, with D unclear. In germline, CDR1 is LNHDA, CDR2 SQIVND (reference sequence). CDR3 size: 15 residues. The V end was cut by 1 base, the J end by 3 bases, with 9 bases between. The DNA for the CDR3 is TGTGCCAGTAGTATAGGCGGCAGACCTAATGAAAAACTGTTTTTT. Its protein is CASSIGGRPNEKLFF.